This TCR beta chain was retrieved from a study of cytomegalovirus exposure and HLA in healthy donors. Germline V lookup: CDR1 SEHNR, CDR2 FQNEAQ (reference sequence). The CDR3 contains 16 residues. These donors counted as nominally healthy when sampled, but unrecorded immune exposures were likely. Details on this clone: The target antigen is unknown. The junction departs from germline at one end; a sequencing error may be responsible.

Amplification used 60 Vbeta primers and 13 Jbeta primers. Profiled with immunoSEQ multiplex PCR; TCRdb holds only in-frame clones, not every one. Of around 170,000 clones listed, around four fifths were seen once; the top ten hold around 1.6%. Overall study results and limits: A later analysis revealed that TCR association rates differed between HLA loci, peaking at DRB1 and bottoming out at HLA-C.

This chain joins TRBV7-9 and TRBJ1-3; D possibly corresponds to TRBD1 (5 bases). The TCR was taken from a young woman in good health and CMV-seronegative. Sequencing was done on a sample of PBMCs. The chain's CDR3 is CSSRSLRGDNGNTIYF. The DNA of the CDR3 is TGTTCCAGCCGATCCTTGCGGGGGGATAACGGAAACACCATATATTTT.